Below are 21 T cell receptor beta chains sequenced from a single sample in a study of T cell responses to AZD1222 COVID-19 vaccine. TCRdb keeps only in-frame clones here, not all; method: immunoSEQ multiplex PCR. The sample shows about 120,000 clones, under 90% of them seen only once. Sequencing used peripheral blood, obtained on day 0 of AZD1222 vaccination. The receptors originated from an adult in good health.

This sequence joins TRBV7-9 and TRBJ1-2; the D is unclear. The V and J ends lost 2 bases and 8 bases respectively, with 15 bases between them. The CDR3 is 14 amino acids. CDR1 and CDR2 from the germline V gene are SEHNR and FQNEAQ (reference sequence). The CDR3 is CASSLLSLPGGYTF. CDR3 DNA sequence: TGTGCCAGCAGCTTACTCTCCCTACCGGGGGGCTACACCTTC.

The J gene is TRBJ2-7, the V gene TRBV6-1; D possibly corresponds to TRBD1 (5 bases). The CDR3 has 15 amino acids. Germline CDR1 and CDR2: MNHNS and SASEGT. V was clipped by 1 base and J by 3 bases, with 13 bases between them. The CDR3 nucleotides read TGTGCCAGCAGTGAAGGCAGGGCAGACCTCTACGAGCAGTACTTC. This codes for CASSEGRADLYEQYF.

The chain uses TRBV20-1 and TRBJ2-5; no clear D gene. The CDR3 covers 11 residues. Trimming pared 3 bases from V and 5 bases from J, leaving 7 bases between. Germline values: CDR1 DFQATT, CDR2 SNEGSKA (reference sequence). This chain's CDR3 is CSASFGETQYF. CDR3 sequence (DNA): TGCAGTGCTAGTTTTGGCGAGACCCAGTACTTC.

The chain links TRBV7-9 to TRBJ1-4; 7 bases are a match to TRBD1. The length of the CDR3 is 15 residues. The ends lost 5 bases at V and 1 base at J; junction bases unmatched: 4. The germline V gene has CDR1 SEHNR and CDR2 FQNEAQ (reference sequence). DNA for the CDR3: TGTGCCAGCAGCCGGGACAGCATAACTAATGAAAAACTGTTTTTT. Its protein is CASSRDSITNEKLFF.

The V and J genes are TRBV5-4 and TRBJ2-5, with TRBD2 matching over 8 bases. This CDR3 contains 13 residues. The V gene end was trimmed by 1 base and the J gene end by 5 bases; junction bases not matched to a gene: 1. The germline V gene encodes CDR1 SGHNT and CDR2 YYREEE (reference sequence). The CDR3 is CASSLRGGETQYF. DNA for the CDR3: TGTGCCAGCAGCTTGCGCGGGGGGGAGACCCAGTACTTC.

This clone came up once. The chain joins TRBV7-2 to TRBJ2-3; the D is unclear. From germline, CDR1 is SGHTA and CDR2 FQGNSA. This CDR3 region has 15 residues. V was clipped by 5 bases and J by 5 bases, with 17 bases between them. The CDR3 here is CASSPPATLVDTQYF. CDR3 DNA: TGTGCCAGCAGCCCCCCCGCAACCCTCGTAGATACGCAGTATTTT. Full variable domain (remainder filled in from reference TRBV7-2 and TRBJ2-3): GAGVSQSPSNKVTEKGKDVELRCDPISGHTALYWYRQSLGQGLEFLIYFQGNSAPDKSGLPSDRFSAERTGGSVSTLTIQRTQQEDSAVYLCASSPPATLVDTQYFGPGTRLTVL.

The chain recombines TRBV6-2 or TRBV6-3 with TRBJ1-2; D remains unclear. CDR1 MNHEY and CDR2 SVGEGT come from the germline V gene. The CDR3 extends over 14 amino acids. Between the trimmed V and J ends, which lost 8 bases and 2 bases, there was a span of 15 bases. The CDR3 sequence is CASGQRPENYGYTF. CDR3 in DNA: TGTGCCAGCGGCCAGAGACCGGAGAACTATGGCTACACCTTC.

In its sample, this clone was seen once. The chain couples TRBV20-1 to TRBJ1-2, with D possibly matching TRBD1 (5 bases). The V gene's germline CDR1 is DFQATT and CDR2 SNEGSKA (reference sequence). This CDR3 contains 11 residues. The CDR3: CSPGWGYGYTF. In nucleotides, the CDR3 is TGCAGCCCGGGGTGGGGGTATGGCTACACCTTC.

This chain links TRBV5-4 with TRBJ1-6; 9 nucleotides align to TRBD1. The germline V gene encodes CDR1 SGHNT and CDR2 YYREEE (reference sequence). There are 17 residues in the CDR3. V lost 4 bases, J lost 10 bases, and 15 bases stayed unmatched. Here the CDR3 DNA reads TGTGCCAGCAGCGGCGCGACGGACAGGGGCGCCGGCTCACCCCTCCACTTT. Residues: CASSGATDRGAGSPLHF.

This chain uses TRBV2 with TRBJ1-6, with D unclear. This CDR3 is 14 amino acids long. The V end lost 8 bases, the J end lost 0 bases, and 8 bases lay between the germline ends. The germline CDR1 and CDR2 sequences are SNHLY and FYNNEI. The CDR3 sequence: CASLPSSYNSPLHF. Written as DNA, the CDR3 is TGTGCCAGCCTCCCCAGCTCCTATAATTCACCCCTCCACTTT.

The chain recombines TRBV7-6 with TRBJ1-1; D gene ambiguous. Germline assignment: CDR1 SGHVS and CDR2 FNYEAQ. The V gene lost 1 base and the J gene lost 0 bases, with 6 bases spanning the gap. The CDR3 is 14 residues long. The CDR3 sequence is CASSLGLLNTEAFF. CDR3 sequence (DNA): TGTGCCAGCAGCTTAGGGTTATTGAACACTGAAGCTTTCTTT.

The chain uses TRBV19 and TRBJ2-3; the D gene could be TRBD1 or TRBD2 (6 bases each). There are 13 residues in the CDR3. V was shortened by 7 bases and J by 2 bases, with 10 bases between the two germline ends. Per the germline V gene, CDR1 is LNHDA and CDR2 is SQIVND (reference sequence). For the CDR3, the DNA is TGTGCCAGTAAGGGGGGCTACACAGATACGCAGTATTTT. Translated: CASKGGYTDTQYF.

As to this clone: Other DNA sequences in this specimen translate into the identical CDR3. The rearrangement links TRBV19 to TRBJ2-1, with D uncertain. Deletions cut 6 bases from V and 0 bases from J, with 0 bases between. The CDR3 is 11 residues long. Germline V gene data show CDR1 as LNHDA and CDR2 as SQIVND (reference sequence). CDR3 sequence: CASSSYNEQFF. The DNA of the CDR3 is TGTGCCAGTAGCTCCTACAATGAGCAGTTCTTC.

The gene calls are TRBV3-1 (or the pseudogene TRBV3-2) and TRBJ1-1; 11 bases are a match to TRBD1. Per germline, CDR1 LGHDT and CDR2 YNNKEL (reference sequence). The V and J ends lost 0 bases and 1 base, in that order; junction bases with no gene match: 4. This CDR3 region has 17 residues. CDR3 sequence: CASSQDTGTGGNTEAFF. CDR3 bases: TGTGCCAGCAGCCAAGATACGGGGACAGGGGGGAACACTGAAGCTTTCTTT.

The rearrangement links TRBV28 to TRBJ2-3; possibly TRBD1 or TRBD2 for D (6 bases each). The CDR3 runs 13 residues. In germline, CDR1 is MDHEN, CDR2 SYDVKM. The germline V and J ends were trimmed by 6 bases and 8 bases, with 15 bases remaining between them. In DNA form, the CDR3 reads TGTGCCAGCAGCCGATGGTCGGGGGCTACGCAGTATTTT. Its translation: CASSRWSGATQYF.

This chain uses TRBV6-5 with TRBJ2-5; tentatively, D is TRBD1 (6 bases). Germline V lookup: CDR1 MNHEY, CDR2 SVGAGI. The CDR3 length is 12 residues. Between the trimmed V and J ends, which lost 7 bases and 5 bases, there was a span of 11 bases. The CDR3 sequence: CASTDRRETQYF. The CDR3 nucleotides are TGTGCCAGCACCGACAGGCGGGAGACCCAGTACTTC.

The chain links TRBV5-1 to TRBJ2-7; 11 bases fit TRBD1. Germline loops: CDR1 SGHRS, CDR2 YFSETQ. The CDR3 contains 15 residues. Germline trimming cut 3 bases from V and 3 bases from J; bases unmatched to any gene: 5. The CDR3 region has the DNA TGCGCCAGCAGCTCCGGAGGGACAGGGGGCTACGAGCAGTACTTC. Translation gives CASSSGGTGGYEQYF.

The chain employs TRBV15 and TRBJ1-1; no reliable D call. The V end lost 2 bases, the J end lost 0 bases, and 7 bases lay between the germline ends. This CDR3 region has 14 residues. Per the germline V gene, CDR1 is LNHNV and CDR2 is YYDKDF (reference sequence). CDR3 sequence: CATSRRLMNTEAFF. CDR3 DNA: TGTGCCACCAGCAGAAGATTAATGAACACTGAAGCTTTCTTT. Full variable domain (outside the CDR3, taken from reference TRBV15 and TRBJ1-1): DAMVIQNPRYQVTQFGKPVTLSCSQTLNHNVMYWYQQKSSQAPKLLFHYYDKDFNNEADTPDNFQSRRPNTSFCFLDIRSPGLGDTAMYLCATSRRLMNTEAFFGQGTRLTVV.

This chain uses TRBV4-1 with TRBJ1-6; D remains unclear. Germline V gene sequence: CDR1 MGHRA, CDR2 YSYEKL. Trimming left V 1 base short and J 8 bases short, with 15 bases between. The CDR3 runs to 16 residues. The CDR3 DNA sequence: TGCGCCAGCAGCCAAGTTCCAGGAGGGTTTTATTCACCCCTCCACTTT. Translating gives CASSQVPGGFYSPLHF.

CDR3 in amino acids: CASSPKGQTNTEAFF. The CDR3 DNA sequence: TGTGCCAGCTCACCAAAGGGACAGACGAACACTGAAGCTTTCTTT. V is TRBV18 and J is TRBJ1-1; TRBD1 matches 7 bases. Per the germline V gene, CDR1 is KGHSH and CDR2 is LQKENI. The CDR3 has 15 amino acids. The V and J ends lost 2 bases and 1 base, in that order; junction bases with no gene match: 4. The whole variable domain, filled in from reference TRBV18 and TRBJ1-1, reads NAGVMQNPRHLVRRRGQEARLRCSPMKGHSHVYWYRQLPEEGLKFMVYLQKENIIDESGMPKERFSAEFPKEGPSILRIQQVVRGDSAAYFCASSPKGQTNTEAFFGQGTRLTVV.

This chain connects TRBV27 to TRBJ2-1, with unresolved D. The germline V gene has CDR1 MNHEY and CDR2 SMNVEV (reference sequence). Trimming cost V 4 bases and J 12 bases, with 13 bases left between them. The CDR3 runs to 12 residues. The CDR3 bases are TGTGCCAGCAGTTCAAGAGCTCGCGGGCAGTTCTTC. Its protein product is CASSSRARGQFF.